Below, one T cell receptor beta chain is given with its context. The antigen is not known. CDR1 is GTSNPN and CDR2 is SVGIG in the germline V gene (reference sequence). The V segment lost 7 bases and the J segment 0 bases; nucleotides outside the gene matches: 8. The CDR3 consists of 14 residues. This record belongs to a study of CD8 T cells in Susac syndrome. Sequencing of TCR beta was performed on blood CD8+ and CD4+ T cells. Relapsing-remitting disease, either stable or active, was present in the multiple sclerosis controls, who were treatment-naive patients. Broader study findings: Only a relatively small number of individuals were included in the TCR sequencing and HLA analysis.

Random hexamers served to reverse transcribe roughly 0.5 to 1 ug RNA. An immunoSEQ multiplex PCR amplified TCR beta CDR3 over 54 Vbeta and 13 Jbeta. Using its own MiXCR run on the immunoSEQ multiplex PCR reads, TCRdb lists one record per CDR3 protein. The table lists 140,000 or so distinct CDR3 sequences, roughly 95% of them singletons, with over 0.1% in the top ten. This clonotype originated in a human donor with multiple sclerosis. Sample: CD4+ T cells from PBMCs. The chain carries TRBV30 and TRBJ1-1, with 7 nucleotides matching TRBD1. CDR3 amino acids: CASDTGALNTEAFF. The CDR3 nucleotides are TGTGCCTCCGATACAGGGGCCTTGAACACTGAAGCTTTCTTT.